Below, 21 T cell receptor beta chains from the same sample are listed, as sequenced in a study of vaccination and CD4 T cells after COVID-19. The Oncomine TCR Beta short-read assay generated sequence data from the DNA of cultured CD4+ T cells. TCRdb independently ran MiXCR on the PCR reads; one entry per CDR3 protein. Among about 20,000 distinct CDR3 sequences, less than 35% were seen once, and the ten largest hold about 3%. Time point in this sample: late sampling 161 to 241 days after vaccination in a few convalescent patients. The sample's treatment: roughly 11-day PBMC culture with coronavirus spike peptide pools or control peptides (ViraFEST assay). These TCRs are of unknown antigen specificity. Sequenced here: CD4+ T cells from blood, cultured in vitro, sampled about 7 months after SARS-CoV-2 vaccination. These receptors were taken from a human donor who had recovered from COVID-19.

The chain combines TRBV10-3 with TRBJ1-3; 9 bases line up with TRBD1. The V gene's germline CDR1 is ENHRY and CDR2 SYGVKD. V was pared by 11 bases and J by 3 bases, with 5 bases of the junction left unmatched. The CDR3 has 13 residues. The CDR3 sequence: CAGGQGVGNTIYF. DNA for the CDR3: TGTGCCGGGGGACAGGGAGTTGGAAACACCATATATTTT.

The J gene is TRBJ1-2, the V gene TRBV6-5, with a tentative D call TRBD1 (5 bases). The germline gives CDR1 MNHEY, CDR2 SVGAGI. The germline V and J ends were trimmed by 0 bases and 3 bases, with 23 bases remaining between them. The CDR3 sequence is 19 residues long. CDR3 in amino acids: CASSYSSLGQRGRHYGYTF. In DNA, the CDR3 is TGTGCCAGCAGTTACTCGTCCCTTGGTCAAAGGGGAAGGCACTATGGCTACACCTTC.

The J gene is TRBJ2-1, the V gene TRBV6-2 or TRBV6-3; 9 bases are shared with TRBD2. Germline V CDR1 and CDR2: MNHEY, SVGEGT. After removal of 7 bases from V and 6 bases from J, the junction contained 13 bases not matched to a gene. CDR3 length equals 16 residues. Written as DNA, the CDR3 is TGTGCCAGCATAAACCCCGCTAGCGGGGCTCCCAATGAGCAGTTCTTC. This gives the protein CASINPASGAPNEQFF.

J is TRBJ2-3 and V is TRBV20-1; the match to TRBD2 covers 10 bases. This CDR3 has 19 residues. The germline V gene has CDR1 DFQATT and CDR2 SNEGSKA (reference sequence). V was clipped by 4 bases and J by 7 bases; unmatched bases: 23. The CDR3 coding sequence is TGCAGTGCTATCCCACTTTTTAGTCCTAGCGGGAGAATAGTGAATACGCAGTATTTT. This codes for CSAIPLFSPSGRIVNTQYF.

The genes are TRBV6-1 and TRBJ2-3; D remains unclear. The CDR3 runs to 15 residues. Trimming left V 3 bases short and J 4 bases short, with 14 bases between. Germline CDR1 and CDR2: MNHNS and SASEGT. CDR3 sequence: CASSDASTSADTQYF. CDR3 DNA: TGTGCCAGCAGTGATGCGTCCACTTCAGCAGATACGCAGTATTTT.

This clonotype was observed a handful of times. This sequence joins TRBV7-2 and TRBJ1-6; tentatively, D is TRBD1 (5 bases). Germline V lookup: CDR1 SGHTA, CDR2 FQGNSA. V was clipped by 3 bases and J by 7 bases, with 16 bases between them. The CDR3 is made up of 16 amino acids. CDR3 region: CASSFLRDGGNSPLHF. The CDR3 DNA sequence: TGTGCCAGCAGCTTCTTGAGGGACGGGGGAAATTCACCCCTCCACTTT.

This clonotype was counted between two and nine times. This chain uses TRBV6-5 with TRBJ2-5; D is uncertain. The CDR3 loop spans 14 amino acids. The V gene's germline CDR1 is MNHEY and CDR2 SVGAGI. Trimming stripped 1 base from V and 1 base from J, with 7 bases between. The CDR3 here is CASSYWGTQETQYF. In DNA, the CDR3 is TGTGCCAGCAGTTACTGGGGAACCCAAGAGACCCAGTACTTC.

This clonotype was observed a few times. The gene calls are TRBV7-8 and TRBJ2-1; D is undetermined. Trimming pared 2 bases from V and 7 bases from J, leaving 12 bases between. The CDR3 contains 14 residues. Germline V gene sequence: CDR1 SGHVS, CDR2 FQNEAQ. The CDR3 is CASSLRPTENEQFF. The DNA of the CDR3 is TGTGCCAGCAGCTTACGCCCGACGGAAAATGAGCAGTTCTTC.

The gene calls are TRBV30 and TRBJ2-1, with no clear D. V lost 3 bases, J lost 2 bases, and 17 bases lay in between. Germline values: CDR1 GTSNPN, CDR2 SVGIG (reference sequence). CDR3 length: 16 residues. CDR3 loop: CAWRSLLAQTYNEQFF. For the CDR3, the DNA is TGTGCCTGGAGATCCCTACTTGCCCAAACCTACAATGAGCAGTTCTTC.

As to this clonotype: This may come from a read error, since a much larger clone is one base off. V and J are TRBV27 and TRBJ1-5, with 8 nucleotides matching TRBD1. This CDR3 region has 15 residues. CDR1 is MNHEY, CDR2 SMNVEV, per germline (reference sequence). CDR3 sequence: CASSLVGQGEEPQQF. The CDR3 region has the DNA TGTGCCAGCAGTTTAGTCGGACAGGGCGAAGAGCCCCAGCAGTTT.

J is TRBJ2-4 and V is TRBV28; D gene unclear. This CDR3 is built from 12 residues. Germline CDR1 and CDR2: MDHEN and SYDVKM. Trimming removed 3 bases at V and 7 bases at J, with 7 bases between. The CDR3 sequence is CASSLWPNIQYF. The CDR3 coding sequence is TGTGCCAGCAGTTTGTGGCCCAACATTCAGTACTTC.

This clonotype was seen more than once but under ten times. This sequence joins TRBV7-6 and TRBJ2-2, with 10 bases lining up with TRBD2. This CDR3 has 17 residues. Germline lookup yields CDR1 SGHVS and CDR2 FNYEAQ. Germline trimming cut 4 bases from V and 1 base from J; bases unmatched to any gene: 6. The CDR3 bases are TGTGCCAGCAGCTCGGGGGGGACTAGCGTGAACACCGGGGAGCTGTTTTTT. Protein sequence: CASSSGGTSVNTGELFF.

The chain joins TRBV10-1 to TRBJ2-5; 10 positions agree with TRBD2. CDR1 WNHNN and CDR2 SYGVQD come from the germline V gene (reference sequence). The junction had 8 bases not matched to a gene; V was cut back by 2 bases and J by 5 bases. This CDR3 has 16 residues. As DNA, the CDR3 is TGCGCCAGCAGTGAGCTGGCTAGCGGGAGTAAGGAGACCCAGTACTTC. Its protein is CASSELASGSKETQYF.

The chain carries TRBV6-5 and TRBJ2-7; D uncertain. Germline-derived CDR1 and CDR2 are MNHEY and SVGAGI. The CDR3 is 13 residues long. Trimming shortened V by 2 bases and J by 3 bases, and 8 bases separated the two germline ends. The CDR3 loop is CASSYEARYEQYF. The CDR3 DNA reads TGTGCCAGCAGTTACGAGGCGCGCTACGAGCAGTACTTC.

V and J are TRBV7-8 and TRBJ2-1; 10 bases map to TRBD2. The CDR3 has 16 amino acids. CDR1 is SGHVS and CDR2 is FQNEAQ in the germline V gene. Trimming at V came to 3 bases and at J to 7 bases, leaving 9 bases not matched to a gene. In DNA form, the CDR3 reads TGTGCCAGCAGCTTCCTAGCGGGAGCGGGGGGAAATGAGCAGTTCTTC. Residues: CASSFLAGAGGNEQFF.

The genes are TRBV20-1 and TRBJ1-1, with TRBD1 matching 8 bases. Germline assignment: CDR1 DFQATT and CDR2 SNEGSKA (reference sequence). The CDR3 is made up of 14 amino acids. The V and J ends lost 6 bases and 3 bases, in that order; junction bases with no gene match: 9. CDR3 amino acids: CSAEWTGYDTEAFF. The DNA for the CDR3 is TGCAGTGCCGAATGGACAGGGTACGACACTGAAGCTTTCTTT.

The V call is TRBV4-1, the J call TRBJ1-6; the match to TRBD1 covers 7 bases. This CDR3 is built from 15 residues. Germline-derived CDR1 and CDR2 are MGHRA and YSYEKL. V lost 4 bases to trimming and J lost 6 bases; unmatched junction nucleotides: 6. Written as DNA, the CDR3 is TGCGCCAGCAGCCGAACAGGGGACGGTAATTCACCCCTCCACTTT. Its translation: CASSRTGDGNSPLHF.

V is TRBV2 and J is TRBJ1-6; 9 nucleotides align to TRBD1. CDR3 length: 15 residues. Germline CDR1 and CDR2: SNHLY and FYNNEI. V dropped 5 bases and J dropped 7; count of bases not matched to a gene: 6. For the CDR3, the DNA is TGTGCCAGCAGTTTACAGGGGGCGGGAAATTCACCCCTCCACTTT. Translated, it gives CASSLQGAGNSPLHF.

This clonotype was found a few times. This rearrangement joins TRBV2 to TRBJ2-5; possibly TRBD2 for D (5 bases). CDR3 length: 16 amino acids. In germline, CDR1 is SNHLY, CDR2 FYNNEI. Deletions cut 0 bases from V and 7 bases from J, with 18 bases between. CDR3 sequence (DNA): TGTGCCAGCAGTGAAGCCGAGGGCCAACTCCTAGGGACCCAGTACTTC. Translation gives CASSEAEGQLLGTQYF.

The chain employs TRBV20-1 and TRBJ2-1; D might be TRBD2 (6 bases). In germline, CDR1 is DFQATT, CDR2 SNEGSKA (reference sequence). CDR3 size: 16 residues. V was trimmed by 7 bases and J by 7 bases, leaving 26 bases between them. The CDR3 sequence is CSVAAGSGWGINEQFF. In nucleotides, the CDR3 is TGCAGTGTCGCGGCGGGGTCGGGATGGGGGATAAATGAGCAGTTCTTC.

This clonotype was recorded a few times. The chain joins TRBV27 to TRBJ2-7; weak D call: TRBD2 (5 bases). The V gene's germline CDR1 is MNHEY and CDR2 SMNVEV (reference sequence). The length of the CDR3 is 16 residues. With 3 bases removed from V and 0 bases from J, the gap between germline ends came to 15 bases. In DNA form, the CDR3 reads TGTGCCAGCAGTTTCTCCTCCCGGACTCACTCCTACGAGCAGTACTTC. It encodes CASSFSSRTHSYEQYF.